The 2 T cell receptor beta chains listed next were all sequenced from one sample in a study of response to subunit inactivated influenza vaccine. TCRdb re-called the RT-PCR reads with MiXCR, one entry per CDR3 protein. The table has 500,000 to 750,000 distinct CDR3 sequences, 14% seen once. The specimen comprised PBMCs from blood, sampled 11 to 12 days after vaccination. All receptors come from a man between 45 and 60 years old who received an inactivated influenza vaccine.

This clonotype was counted only a few times. The gene calls are TRBV9 and TRBJ2-5, with 9 bases aligning to TRBD2. Germline V gene lookup returns CDR1 SGDLS and CDR2 YYNGEE. The V and J ends lost 3 bases and 0 bases, in that order; junction bases with no gene match: 18. The length of the CDR3 is 20 residues. The CDR3 sequence is CASSAGIVAGAHNNQETQYF. CDR3 coding DNA: TGTGCCAGCAGCGCCGGGATTGTAGCGGGAGCACATAACAACCAAGAGACCCAGTACTTC.

In its sample, this clonotype was seen a few times. The chain combines TRBV5-1 with TRBJ2-3; no definite D call. The ends were cut back, 0 bases at V and 4 bases at J, with 6 bases in the middle. This CDR3 contains 13 residues. Looked up from germline, CDR1 is SGHRS and CDR2 is YFSETQ. The CDR3 sequence is CASSLATSDTQYF. CDR3 DNA sequence: TGCGCCAGCAGCTTGGCGACGTCAGATACGCAGTATTTT.